This TCR beta chain appears in the sequencing data of a study of T cells in Graves' hyperthyroidism and ophthalmopathy. In its sample, this clonotype was seen a few times. Antigen unknown. This CDR3 is built from 17 residues. Germline V gives CDR1 GTSNPN, CDR2 SVGIG (reference sequence). Germline trimming cut 2 bases from V and 0 bases from J; bases unmatched to any gene: 8. Disease duration was under 3 months in the ophthalmopathy patients, who also had a Clinical Activity Score of at least 3 and a NOSPECS grade of at least 4. Amplification of TCR beta CDR3 regions was performed using RNA transcripts as template. Researchers ran a first-round RT-PCR on the TCR CDR3 using the HTBI primer set. One entry per CDR3 protein, called by TCRdb with MiXCR from the multiplex PCR reads. In the table there are roughly 280,000 distinct CDR3 sequences, about a sixth of which are singletons. The study's findings and limits: Most clonotypes expanded in the thyroid (above 0.001) were also present in blood. In validation, the model predicted ophthalmopathy. These predictions came a median roughly 6.5 months before onset.

The TCR was taken from a woman in her sixties with Graves' ophthalmopathy. The J gene is TRBJ2-3, the V gene TRBV30; TRBD1 aligns across 10 bases. Sequenced sample: blood. The CDR3 DNA follows: TGTGCCTGGAGTCAGGGACAGGGGCCCTCTAGCACAGATACGCAGTATTTT. Protein sequence: CAWSQGQGPSSTDTQYF. The whole variable domain, filled in from reference TRBV30 and TRBJ2-3, reads SQTIHQWPATLVQPVGSPLSLECTVEGTSNPNLYWYRQAAGRGLQLLFYSVGIGQISSEVPQNLSASRPQDRQFILSSKKLLLSDSGFYLCAWSQGQGPSSTDTQYFGPGTRLTVL.